These T cell receptor beta chains were read from a single sample in a study of T cell repertoires in cytomegalovirus infection. TCRdb re-called the reads through MiXCR, storing one row per CDR3 protein. The repertoire holds roughly 300,000 distinct CDR3 sequences, with over 20% as singletons. The specimen sequenced was PBMCs. Source of these receptors: a human donor in good health (CMV status not recorded). Some clones in this sample may be carry-over from other donors' samples. Each CDR3 is given without its conserved first and last residue. Fields, in order: J gene, V gene, D gene, CDR3 protein. A D gene is named only where the DNA matches it firmly.

j_call: TRBJ1-5; v_call: TRBV19; d_call: NA; cdr3_aa: ASNLLGRFRSNQPQH
j_call: TRBJ2-3; v_call: TRBV29-1; d_call: TRBD2; cdr3_aa: SVYGTSGSPDTQY
j_call: TRBJ2-2; v_call: TRBV11-2; d_call: TRBD1; cdr3_aa: ASSRDRVVTGELF
j_call: TRBJ2-7; v_call: TRBV7-6; d_call: TRBD2; cdr3_aa: ASSLAGGTNEQY
j_call: TRBJ2-2; v_call: TRBV4-3; d_call: NA; cdr3_aa: ASSQDREAGELF
j_call: TRBJ1-1; v_call: TRBV6-1; d_call: NA; cdr3_aa: ASSYQAHTEAF
j_call: TRBJ2-3; v_call: TRBV20-1; d_call: TRBD1; cdr3_aa: SGGRGLTDTQY
j_call: TRBJ1-3; v_call: TRBV7-2; d_call: NA; cdr3_aa: ASSLSLYSGNTIY
j_call: TRBJ1-1; v_call: TRBV7-9; d_call: NA; cdr3_aa: ASSPDSTEAF
j_call: TRBJ2-1; v_call: TRBV7-9; d_call: TRBD2; cdr3_aa: ASSPAGLAGDEQF
j_call: TRBJ2-3; v_call: TRBV6-5; d_call: NA; cdr3_aa: ASSYDLPRADTQY
j_call: TRBJ1-6; v_call: TRBV7-2; d_call: NA; cdr3_aa: ASRPWGVDSPLH
j_call: TRBJ2-3; v_call: TRBV5-4; d_call: TRBD1; cdr3_aa: ASSPGQGSDTQY
j_call: TRBJ1-5; v_call: TRBV20-1; d_call: NA; cdr3_aa: SARVEGVQH
j_call: TRBJ1-5; v_call: TRBV27; d_call: NA; cdr3_aa: ASAPPGRGNQPQH
j_call: TRBJ2-3; v_call: TRBV7-8; d_call: NA; cdr3_aa: ASTDGASTDTQY
j_call: TRBJ1-1; v_call: TRBV28; d_call: TRBD1; cdr3_aa: ASSSGQGHTEAF
j_call: TRBJ2-3; v_call: TRBV12-3/TRBV12-4; d_call: TRBD2; cdr3_aa: ASRRLAGPTDTQY
j_call: TRBJ2-2; v_call: TRBV12-3/TRBV12-4; d_call: NA; cdr3_aa: ASSLPVGELF
j_call: TRBJ2-7; v_call: TRBV11-2; d_call: NA; cdr3_aa: ASSSLHSIFFYEQY
j_call: TRBJ2-4; v_call: TRBV15; d_call: NA; cdr3_aa: ATSRDSKAGMDIQY
j_call: TRBJ1-2; v_call: TRBV12-3/TRBV12-4; d_call: NA; cdr3_aa: ASSITGNYGYT
j_call: TRBJ1-1; v_call: TRBV19; d_call: TRBD1; cdr3_aa: ATLDRGAHVAEAF
j_call: TRBJ1-1; v_call: TRBV7-6; d_call: NA; cdr3_aa: ASSPIGSTEAF
j_call: TRBJ1-4; v_call: TRBV27; d_call: TRBD1; cdr3_aa: ASSFLGQGGEKLF
j_call: TRBJ1-4; v_call: TRBV5-4; d_call: NA; cdr3_aa: ASSFWGAGEKLF
j_call: TRBJ1-2; v_call: TRBV7-2; d_call: TRBD1; cdr3_aa: ASSLARTGEGYT
j_call: TRBJ1-5; v_call: TRBV7-2; d_call: TRBD1; cdr3_aa: ASSKDRVNQPQH
j_call: TRBJ1-1; v_call: TRBV19; d_call: TRBD1; cdr3_aa: ASSLRTGGVQAEAF
j_call: TRBJ2-7; v_call: TRBV7-6; d_call: TRBD2; cdr3_aa: ASSFRGGEQY
j_call: TRBJ1-1; v_call: TRBV10-3; d_call: NA; cdr3_aa: AASGANTEAF
j_call: TRBJ2-4; v_call: TRBV28; d_call: TRBD1; cdr3_aa: ASGTGRVAKNIQY
j_call: TRBJ1-2; v_call: TRBV29-1; d_call: NA; cdr3_aa: SVEIQGTQGYT
j_call: TRBJ1-2; v_call: TRBV18; d_call: NA; cdr3_aa: ASSPSQTGNGYT
j_call: TRBJ2-7; v_call: TRBV7-2; d_call: NA; cdr3_aa: ASSPRALITYEQY
j_call: TRBJ2-5; v_call: TRBV11-2; d_call: NA; cdr3_aa: ASSSTDWETQY
j_call: TRBJ2-7; v_call: TRBV7-2; d_call: TRBD1; cdr3_aa: ASSLGQITYEQY
j_call: TRBJ1-2; v_call: TRBV7-2; d_call: NA; cdr3_aa: ASSLSSVDGYT
j_call: TRBJ2-1; v_call: TRBV3-1; d_call: TRBD2; cdr3_aa: ASSLTGLGNEQF
j_call: TRBJ1-1; v_call: TRBV5-4; d_call: NA; cdr3_aa: ASSLVIGAGNTEAF
j_call: TRBJ2-7; v_call: TRBV6-2/TRBV6-3; d_call: NA; cdr3_aa: ASSYAGTLYEQY
j_call: TRBJ1-2; v_call: TRBV2; d_call: NA; cdr3_aa: ASSEEEGSYGYT
j_call: TRBJ1-1; v_call: TRBV7-2; d_call: NA; cdr3_aa: ASSTRGGGAGTEAF
j_call: TRBJ1-5; v_call: TRBV29-1; d_call: NA; cdr3_aa: SVGQVDQPQH
j_call: TRBJ1-3; v_call: TRBV7-2; d_call: NA; cdr3_aa: ASSLAVGNTIY
j_call: TRBJ2-7; v_call: TRBV7-2; d_call: NA; cdr3_aa: ASSLDAREQY
j_call: TRBJ2-1; v_call: TRBV6-2/TRBV6-3; d_call: TRBD2; cdr3_aa: ASKEDAGRVYNEQF
j_call: TRBJ2-7; v_call: TRBV3-1; d_call: NA; cdr3_aa: ASSRGHEQY
j_call: TRBJ1-1; v_call: TRBV6-1; d_call: NA; cdr3_aa: AGRMDTEAF
j_call: TRBJ1-6; v_call: TRBV4-1; d_call: NA; cdr3_aa: ASSQEPNYNSPLH
j_call: TRBJ1-5; v_call: TRBV2; d_call: NA; cdr3_aa: ANSPLGGNQPQH
j_call: TRBJ1-2; v_call: TRBV7-6; d_call: NA; cdr3_aa: ASSLEVDGGYT
j_call: TRBJ1-1; v_call: TRBV19; d_call: TRBD1; cdr3_aa: ASLRGQGYTEAF
j_call: TRBJ1-2; v_call: TRBV10-3; d_call: TRBD1; cdr3_aa: AITPFTGTGVTGGYT
j_call: TRBJ1-1; v_call: TRBV20-1; d_call: NA; cdr3_aa: SQKAMNTEAF
j_call: TRBJ1-2; v_call: TRBV20-1; d_call: NA; cdr3_aa: SARAMVVYGYT
j_call: TRBJ2-7; v_call: TRBV7-9; d_call: NA; cdr3_aa: ASSPMGVYEQY
j_call: TRBJ2-7; v_call: TRBV20-1; d_call: TRBD1; cdr3_aa: SAREGGQGYEQY
j_call: TRBJ1-4; v_call: TRBV7-6; d_call: NA; cdr3_aa: ASSTGLREKLF
j_call: TRBJ1-4; v_call: TRBV28; d_call: TRBD1; cdr3_aa: ASRTGGAGEKLF